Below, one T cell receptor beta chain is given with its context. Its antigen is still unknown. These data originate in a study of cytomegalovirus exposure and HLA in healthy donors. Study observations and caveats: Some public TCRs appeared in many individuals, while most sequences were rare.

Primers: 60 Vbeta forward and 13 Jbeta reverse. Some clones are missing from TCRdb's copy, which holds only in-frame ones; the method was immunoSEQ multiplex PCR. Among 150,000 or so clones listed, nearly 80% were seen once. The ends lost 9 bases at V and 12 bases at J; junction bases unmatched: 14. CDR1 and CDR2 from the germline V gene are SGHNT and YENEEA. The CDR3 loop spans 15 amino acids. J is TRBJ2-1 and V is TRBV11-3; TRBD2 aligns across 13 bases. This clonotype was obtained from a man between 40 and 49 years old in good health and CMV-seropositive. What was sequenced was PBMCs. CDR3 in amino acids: CASYEKGRTSGRQFF. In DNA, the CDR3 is TGTGCCAGTTATGAGAAAGGAAGGACTAGCGGGAGGCAGTTCTTC.